This T cell receptor beta chain was sequenced during a study of T cells of healthy individuals. The CDR3 consists of 14 residues. The junction had 4 bases not matched to a gene; V was cut back by 6 bases and J by 3 bases. Germline CDR1 MDHEN, CDR2 SYDVKM. One entry per CDR3 protein, called by TCRdb with MiXCR from the 5' RACE reads. The sample holds 60,000 to 75,000 distinct CDR3 sequences, roughly 16% seen once. The sequence derives from a human donor in good health. The chain couples TRBV28 to TRBJ1-5; 8 nucleotides match TRBD1. CDR3 loop: CASSSGGVNQPQHF. In DNA, the CDR3 is TGTGCCAGCAGCTCAGGGGGCGTCAATCAGCCCCAGCATTTT.